Listed below are T cell receptor beta chains from one sample, sequenced in a study of regulatory T cells. TCRdb keeps only in-frame clones here, not all; method: immunoSEQ multiplex PCR. Here the sample spans under 35,000 clones, over 90% being singletons. Specimen: conventional CD4+ T cells sorted from blood. The source is a child aged 2 to 10 with CD3G deficiency. Each CDR3 is given with its conserved first and last residue. The order of the fields is clone size, J gene, D gene, V gene, CDR3 DNA, CDR3 protein. The D gene is left open where the match is weak. Clone size is stated in some rows and not others, as once, few, many or a class when expanded.

- | TRBJ2-5 | - | TRBV7-8 | TGTGCCAGCAGCCGAGGGTGGGGTCAAGAGACCCAGTACTTC | CASSRGWGQETQYF
once | TRBJ1-2 | - | TRBV21-1 | TGTGCCAGCAGCCCGTCCGGTCACTATGGCTACACCTTC | CASSPSGHYGYTF
- | TRBJ2-7 | - | TRBV28 | TGTGCAGCGGGTGTTACCAGGGCCCACGAGCAGTACTTC | CAAGVTRAHEQYF
- | TRBJ2-7 | TRBD2 | TRBV5-1 | TGCGCCAGCACCTCGGGGGACTACCCTTACGAGCAGTACTTC | CASTSGDYPYEQYF
- | TRBJ2-1 | - | TRBV5-1 | TGCGCCAGCAGATTTGAGGGGAGGGGGTCGGGTGAGCAGTTCTTC | CASRFEGRGSGEQFF
- | TRBJ2-2 | - | TRBV28 | TGTGCCAGCAGTTTTCACCGGGGGCCGAACACCGGGGAGCTGTTTTTT | CASSFHRGPNTGELFF
- | TRBJ2-4 | - | TRBV28 | TGTGCCAGCAGCTTCGAACCTGGAGGGAAGGGCATTCAGTACTTC | CASSFEPGGKGIQYF
- | TRBJ2-7 | - | TRBV28 | TGTGCCAGCAGGGGGTCTGGGAGGTACGAGCAGTACTTC | CASRGSGRYEQYF
once | TRBJ1-5 | TRBD1 | TRBV28 | TGTGCCATCAGCCGTCCCGGGACAGTCTTTAGGAGCAATCAGCCCCAGCATTTT | CAISRPGTVFRSNQPQHF
few | TRBJ2-7 | - | TRBV28 | TGTGCCAGCAGTTTGGGCCGACTCTACGAGCAGTACTTC | CASSLGRLYEQYF
- | TRBJ2-6 | - | TRBV28 | TGTGCCAGCAGTCCCCCAGGTTCTGGGGCCAACGTCCTGACTTTC | CASSPPGSGANVLTF
- | TRBJ2-7 | - | TRBV28 | TGTGCCAGCAGTTTAGGGACAATCTACGAGCAGTACTTC | CASSLGTIYEQYF
- | TRBJ2-1 | - | TRBV7-9 | TGTGCCAGCAGCTTATGGACGGGAAATGAGCAGTTCTTC | CASSLWTGNEQFF
- | TRBJ2-7 | TRBD1 | TRBV28 | TGTGCCAGCAGTTCGGGACAGGGTATAAGCAAGCAGTACTTC | CASSSGQGISKQYF
- | TRBJ2-1 | TRBD2 | TRBV5-1 | TGCGCCAGCAGCACAGGGACTAGCGGAGGCTGGGGCAGCTCCTACAATGAGCAGTTCTTC | CASSTGTSGGWGSSYNEQFF
few | TRBJ2-3 | TRBD1 | TRBV6-1 | TGTGCCAGCAGTGCAACCGGGACAGGGACCACAGATACGCAGTATTTT | CASSATGTGTTDTQYF
- | TRBJ1-1 | TRBD1 | TRBV7-9 | TGTGCCAGCAGCTTAGGGACAGGGTCGGCGGAAGCTTTCTTT | CASSLGTGSAEAFF
- | TRBJ2-7 | TRBD1 | TRBV7-9 | TGTGCCAGCAGCTTGACAGGGGGCGGCGAGCAGTACTTC | CASSLTGGGEQYF
- | TRBJ1-2 | TRBD1 | TRBV6-1 | TGTGCCAGCCGAGAAAACAGGGGGCAAGGCTACACCTTC | CASRENRGQGYTF
- | TRBJ2-1 | - | TRBV5-1 | TGCGCCAGCAGCACCGGGTCAAGAGGCGATGAGCAGTTCTTC | CASSTGSRGDEQFF
- | TRBJ2-6 | TRBD1 | TRBV27 | TGTGCCAGCAGTCCGAACGGACCCGGACAGGGTGAGGCCAACGTCCTGACTTTC | CASSPNGPGQGEANVLTF
few | TRBJ2-6 | - | TRBV5-1 | TGCGCCAGCAGCTCTGGGGCCAACGTCCTGACTTTC | CASSSGANVLTF
- | TRBJ1-2 | - | TRBV5-1 | TGCGCCAGCAGCTTGGGACCCCGGGGCGACTATGGCTACACCTTC | CASSLGPRGDYGYTF
- | TRBJ1-1 | - | TRBV18 | TGTGCCAGCTCACCGAGGGGGGCTAACACTGAAGCTTTCTTT | CASSPRGANTEAFF
once | TRBJ1-5 | - | TRBV19 | TGTGCCAGTAGTACACGGGACTCTATTCTGGGGCAGCCCCAGCATTTT | CASSTRDSILGQPQHF
- | TRBJ2-1 | TRBD2 | TRBV28 | TGTGCCAGCAGTTTTTCGAGCGGGAGGGCCGAGCAGTTCTTC | CASSFSSGRAEQFF
- | TRBJ1-5 | - | TRBV28 | TGTGCCAGCAGTTTGTTGGCACAGGGAATCGGTCAGCCCCAGCATTTT | CASSLLAQGIGQPQHF
- | TRBJ2-3 | TRBD1 | TRBV5-1 | TGCGCCAGCAGCTCGACAGGGGGGACAGATACGCAGTATTTT | CASSSTGGTDTQYF
- | TRBJ2-1 | - | TRBV30 | TGTGCCTGGAGTGGGCGGACGCCGAGCTCCTACAATGAGCAGTTCTTC | CAWSGRTPSSYNEQFF
- | TRBJ2-1 | TRBD2 | TRBV6-1 | TGTGCCAGCAGTGAAGGATCAGGAACTAGTACTAGCGGGAGTTACAATGAGCAGTTCTTC | CASSEGSGTSTSGSYNEQFF
- | TRBJ1-5 | - | TRBV6-1 | TGTGCCAGCAGTGCCCAGACAGGAGGTATTCAGCCCCAGCATTTT | CASSAQTGGIQPQHF
once | TRBJ1-4 | - | TRBV6-1 | TGTGCCAGCAGTGAAAGAACCTGGGGGGACGGTGTTAATAATGAAAAACTGTTTTTT | CASSERTWGDGVNNEKLFF
- | TRBJ1-1 | - | TRBV28 | TGTGCCAGCAGTCCCGAAGGGCCGAACACTGAAGCTTTCTTT | CASSPEGPNTEAFF
- | TRBJ1-2 | - | TRBV28 | TGTGCCAGCAGTAGAAGGACGTCTGGCTACACCTTC | CASSRRTSGYTF
- | TRBJ2-2 | - | TRBV19 | TGTGCCAGTAGTATAGTTTACGACACCGGGGAGCTGTTTTTT | CASSIVYDTGELFF
- | TRBJ1-2 | - | TRBV10-3 | TGTGCCATCAGTGAGTCGATCGAAAACCCTTCTAACTATGGCTACACCTTC | CAISESIENPSNYGYTF
- | TRBJ2-7 | - | TRBV28 | TGTGCCAGCAGTGGTCTAGGATCCCGTGGCGAGCAGTACTTC | CASSGLGSRGEQYF
- | TRBJ1-2 | - | TRBV6-5 | TGTGCCAGCAGTTACTCGATGTGGGGGAAGGGAGGCTACACCTTC | CASSYSMWGKGGYTF
- | TRBJ2-2 | TRBD2 | TRBV6-6 | TGTGCCAGCAGTTACGTTCCTAGCGGGACGGGGGAGCTGTTTTTT | CASSYVPSGTGELFF
- | TRBJ1-2 | TRBD1 | TRBV28 | TGTGCCAGCAGTAGAACCGGGACAGACTATGGCTACACCTTC | CASSRTGTDYGYTF
- | TRBJ1-5 | - | TRBV28 | TGTGCCAGCAGTTTATTCCGGGGCTTCCATCAGCCCCAGCATTTT | CASSLFRGFHQPQHF
- | TRBJ1-2 | - | TRBV28 | TGTGCCAGCAGCATCAGACCCCGTTATGGCTACACCTTC | CASSIRPRYGYTF
- | TRBJ1-2 | TRBD1 | TRBV18 | TGTGCCAGCTCACCGGATCAGCCCAGGGGGCGAGGCTACACCTTC | CASSPDQPRGRGYTF
- | TRBJ2-1 | TRBD2 | TRBV28 | TGTGCCAGCAGCACCGCGGGAGATGAGCAGTTCTTC | CASSTAGDEQFF
- | TRBJ1-3 | - | TRBV6-1 | TGTGCCAGCAGCCCCGGGACAACTGGAAACACCATATATTTT | CASSPGTTGNTIYF